These 3 T cell receptor beta chains share one sample of origin, sequenced in a study of cytomegalovirus exposure and HLA in healthy donors. Profiling relied on immunoSEQ multiplex PCR, and the TCRdb table lists in-frame clones only, not all of them. This sample has some 120,000 clones, with about 84% found just once. The sample taken for sequencing was PBMCs. The receptors stem from a woman in her 30s in good health and CMV-seronegative.

V usage is TRBV5-6 and J usage is TRBJ2-2; tentatively, D is TRBD2 (6 bases). The CDR3 is 14 residues long. Trimming left V 0 bases short and J 4 bases short, with 7 bases between. Looked up from germline, CDR1 is SGHDT and CDR2 is YYEEEE. Written as DNA, the CDR3 is TGTGCCAGCAGCTTGGTGGGGGGCACCGGGGAGCTGTTTTTT. This gives the protein CASSLVGGTGELFF.

The gene calls are TRBV5-1 and TRBJ1-6; tentatively, D is TRBD1 (5 bases). The ends were cut back, 4 bases at V and 4 bases at J, with 12 bases in the middle. The germline CDR1 and CDR2 sequences are SGHRS and YFSETQ. CDR3 length: 15 amino acids. The CDR3 DNA is TGCGCCAGCAGCCCAGGGCAGAATTATAATTCACCCCTCCACTTT. This translates into CASSPGQNYNSPLHF.

The V gene is TRBV19, the J gene TRBJ2-3; 10 bases agree with TRBD2. The length of the CDR3 is 14 residues. Unmatched junction bases numbered 4, after V lost 10 bases and J lost 0 bases. Germline CDR1 and CDR2: LNHDA and SQIVND (reference sequence). The DNA for the CDR3 is TGTGCCACGGCACTAGCGGGGAGCACAGATACGCAGTATTTT. Residues: CATALAGSTDTQYF.